These 4 T cell receptor beta chains were all obtained from the same sample, sequenced in a study of T cell responses to AZD1222 COVID-19 vaccine. Sequencing used immunoSEQ multiplex PCR; TCRdb keeps in-frame clones, though not all of them. The table records about 200,000 clones, more than 80% of them present only once. The sample was peripheral blood, taken 28 days after the second dose of the MenACWY control vaccine. The receptor source for this set is an adult who received the MenACWY meningococcal vaccine as a control.

This sequence joins TRBV5-1 and TRBJ1-5; perhaps TRBD1 as D (5 bases). V lost 0 bases, J lost 4 bases, and 8 bases lay in between. CDR1 SGHRS and CDR2 YFSETQ come from the germline V gene. CDR3 length: 14 residues. The CDR3 coding sequence is TGCGCCAGCAGCTTGGAAGGGGCGAATCAGCCCCAGCATTTT. Translating it yields CASSLEGANQPQHF.

The chain joins TRBV5-5 to TRBJ2-1; D uncertain. Trimming removed 0 bases from V and 8 bases from J, with 12 bases in between. The CDR3 totals 14 residues. Looked up from germline, CDR1 is SGHKS and CDR2 is YYEKEE (reference sequence). For the CDR3, the DNA is TGTGCCAGCAGCTTGGAGCTTCATGGGGATGAGCAGTTCTTC. Translation gives CASSLELHGDEQFF.

The rearrangement joins TRBV28 to TRBJ2-7; weak D call: TRBD2 (5 bases). The CDR3 contains 15 residues. The V gene lost 2 bases and the J gene lost 2 bases, with 13 bases spanning the gap. CDR1 and CDR2 (germline): MDHEN, SYDVKM. The CDR3 bases are TGTGCCAGCAGTTTAGATCCTAGCCGAGCCTACGAGCAGTACTTC. This sequence encodes CASSLDPSRAYEQYF.

This chain uses TRBV4-2 with TRBJ2-3; tentative D call: TRBD1 (6 bases). V lost 1 base and J lost 3, with 17 bases in between. This CDR3 spans 17 amino acids. Germline V gene data show CDR1 as LGHNA and CDR2 as YNFKEQ. The CDR3 here is CASSQVGAGSYTDTQYF. The CDR3 region has the DNA TGTGCCAGCAGCCAAGTGGGGGCGGGTTCCTATACAGATACGCAGTATTTT.